The 17 T cell receptor beta chains given below trace back to one sample, sequenced in a study of blood T cells in healthy people across ages (dated by TCRdb to the mid-2010s). The library relied on 5' RACE. This sample was sequenced with an Illumina HiSeq 2500. The second PCR ran for roughly 7 to 11 cycles and used a J-beta primer mix along with a sample-barcoded 5' primer. The public reads were quality trimmed at Q25 with fastp and then assembled into clones with MiXCR by TCRdb, keeping productive beta chains. Entries that share a CDR3 protein sequence are merged under the most common genes and DNA. The sample records hundreds of thousands of distinct CDR3 sequences, more than 35% of which are singletons. Of the sample, roughly 18% falls within the top ten clones. Material for sequencing was blood. The receptors derive from a man older than 75 in good health.

The chain carries TRBV7-2 and TRBJ2-7; possible D gene TRBD2, 5 bases. The V and J ends lost 2 bases and 2 bases respectively, with 7 bases between them. The CDR3 is 13 amino acids. CDR1 and CDR2 (germline): SGHTA, FQGNSA. In nucleotides, the CDR3 is TGTGCCAGCAGCTTACACGGGGCCTACGAGCAGTACTTC. Its translation is CASSLHGAYEQYF. The full variable domain, completed using reference TRBV7-2 and TRBJ2-7, is GAGVSQSPSNKVTEKGKDVELRCDPISGHTALYWYRQSLGQGLEFLIYFQGNSAPDKSGLPSDRFSAERTGGSVSTLTIQRTQQEDSAVYLCASSLHGAYEQYFGPGTRLTVT.

This chain links TRBV12-3 or TRBV12-4 with TRBJ2-7; 10 nucleotides align to TRBD2. The CDR3 is 12 amino acids. V shed 5 bases, J shed 10 bases, and the junction held 5 bases outside the gene matches. CDR3: CASSPGTSVQYF. CDR3 coding DNA: TGTGCCAGCAGTCCTGGGACTAGCGTACAGTACTTC.

The chain employs TRBV4-2 and TRBJ2-6; D call uncertain. The CDR3 has 18 amino acids. Germline CDR1 and CDR2: LGHNA and YNFKEQ. Deletions cut 1 base from V and 0 bases from J, with 13 bases between. The CDR3 DNA is TGTGCCAGCAGCCAAGTGTCCGGGTCCGACTCTGGGGCCAACGTCCTGACTTTC. Its protein product is CASSQVSGSDSGANVLTF.

The sample holds a few counts of this clonotype. The chain has TRBV4-3 and TRBJ2-5, with TRBD2 matching over 10 bases. Germline V CDR1 and CDR2: LGHNA, YSLEER. CDR3 length equals 16 residues. The ends lost 1 base at V and 3 bases at J; junction bases unmatched: 5. The CDR3 protein is CASSQVGTSGEETQYF. The CDR3, as DNA: TGCGCCAGCAGCCAAGTCGGCACTAGCGGGGAAGAGACCCAGTACTTC.

The chain combines TRBV20-1 with TRBJ2-1; 8 bases line up with TRBD1. This CDR3 has 14 residues. V was clipped by 5 bases and J by 13 bases; unmatched bases: 16. Looked up from germline, CDR1 is DFQATT and CDR2 is SNEGSKA (reference sequence). CDR3 loop: CSAPAPTGEKTQFF. CDR3 coding DNA: TGCAGTGCTCCTGCACCGACAGGGGAAAAGACCCAGTTCTTC.

The sample holds a few counts of this clonotype. V is TRBV29-1 and J is TRBJ2-5, with 11 bases identical to TRBD2. The last part of the DNA fits TRBJ2-7 better; the J call may be wrong. There are 13 residues in the CDR3. Germline CDR1 is SQVTM and CDR2 is ANQGSEA. CDR3 sequence: CSAGLAGLNEQYF. The CDR3 nucleotides are TGCAGCGCCGGACTAGCGGGTCTGAACGAGCAGTACTTC.

This clonotype showed up just once. The chain couples TRBV10-3 to TRBJ2-3; no definite D call. CDR1 is ENHRY and CDR2 is SYGVKD in the germline V gene. The CDR3 is made up of 15 amino acids. The V end lost 0 bases, the J end lost 7 bases, and 14 bases lay between the germline ends. CDR3 amino acids: CAISESTHSTNTQYF. CDR3 coding DNA: TGTGCCATCAGTGAGTCGACTCACTCTACCAATACGCAGTATTTT.

On this clonotype: The junction does not match germline at one end; this may be a read error. The V gene is TRBV12-3 or TRBV12-4, the J gene TRBJ1-2; 9 bases are shared with TRBD1. CDR3 length equals 12 residues. Written as DNA, the CDR3 is TGTGCCAGCAGGCGGGACAGGGATGGCCACACCTTC. Translated: CASRRDRDGHTF.

This chain uses TRBV12-3 or TRBV12-4 with TRBJ2-1, with 12 positions matching TRBD2. After removal of 6 bases from V and 8 bases from J, the junction contained 5 bases not matched to a gene. CDR3 length: 14 residues. The CDR3 is CASRASGRVYEQFF. The CDR3 nucleotides are TGTGCCAGCAGGGCTAGCGGGAGGGTATATGAGCAGTTCTTC.

The chain is built from TRBV29-1 and TRBJ1-1; D is ambiguous. With 5 bases removed from V and 2 bases from J, the gap between germline ends came to 15 bases. The CDR3 runs to 14 residues. Germline values: CDR1 SQVTM, CDR2 ANQGSEA. Here the CDR3 reads CSVPGLRFNTEAFF. CDR3 sequence (DNA): TGCAGCGTTCCCGGTCTCCGATTCAACACTGAAGCTTTCTTT.

J is TRBJ2-1 and V is TRBV5-1, with TRBD2 matching over 8 bases. Germline CDR1 is SGHRS and CDR2 is YFSETQ. The V segment lost 4 bases and the J segment 5 bases; nucleotides outside the gene matches: 8. This CDR3 has 15 amino acids. CDR3 in amino acids: CASSDAREGNNEQFF. The CDR3 coding sequence is TGCGCCAGCAGCGATGCACGGGAGGGGAACAATGAGCAGTTCTTC.

J is TRBJ2-5 and V is TRBV18; no definite D call. V dropped 2 bases and J dropped 0 bases, with 7 bases sitting between them. The germline gives CDR1 KGHSH, CDR2 LQKENI. The CDR3 extends over 14 amino acids. The CDR3 region is CASSPSWDQETQYF. The DNA of the CDR3 is TGTGCCAGCTCACCAAGTTGGGACCAAGAGACCCAGTACTTC.

This clonotype was counted between two and nine times. The V and J genes are TRBV20-1 and TRBJ2-7; the match to TRBD1 covers 7 bases. The V and J ends lost 3 bases and 3 bases, in that order; junction bases with no gene match: 8. This CDR3 comprises 14 residues. The germline V gene encodes CDR1 DFQATT and CDR2 SNEGSKA (reference sequence). CDR3: CSARGWDSIYEQYF. In DNA, the CDR3 is TGCAGTGCTAGGGGATGGGACAGTATCTACGAGCAGTACTTC.

The chain employs TRBV29-1 and TRBJ2-5; the D is unclear. Germline V gives CDR1 SQVTM, CDR2 ANQGSEA. This CDR3 has 16 residues. With 0 bases removed from V and 5 bases from J, the gap between germline ends came to 19 bases. The CDR3 spells CSVEEPRVPSLETQYF. For the CDR3, the DNA is TGCAGCGTTGAAGAGCCCCGCGTCCCGTCCCTCGAGACCCAGTACTTC.

Comment on this clonotype: One junction end disagrees with the germline gene, perhaps due to a read error. This chain links TRBV4-3 with TRBJ2-7; D is possibly TRBD1 or TRBD2 (5 bases each). Germline lookup yields CDR1 LGHNA and CDR2 YSLEER. The CDR3 totals 12 residues. The CDR3 region is CPSSRVGDEQYF. CDR3 DNA: TGCCCCAGCAGCAGGGTCGGGGACGAGCAGTACTTC.

This sequence joins TRBV18 and TRBJ1-5; TRBD1 might be the D (6 bases). This CDR3 has 14 amino acids. CDR1 and CDR2 (germline): KGHSH, LQKENI. Trimming stripped 3 bases from V and 5 bases from J, with 11 bases between. The CDR3 DNA is TGTGCCAGCTCACCCAAACAGGGCCATCAGCCCCAGCATTTT. Translating it yields CASSPKQGHQPQHF.

Concerning this clonotype: Given a much more abundant clone one base away, this may be a read error. The chain carries TRBV10-3 and TRBJ2-1; no clear D. In germline, CDR1 is ENHRY, CDR2 SYGVKD. The CDR3 sequence is 11 residues long. Trimming took 4 bases from V and 5 from J, leaving 3 bases between them. The CDR3 region has the DNA TGTGCCATCAGTGGAAACAATGAGCAGTTCTTC. This translates into CAISGNNEQFF.